The 6 T cell receptor beta chains below come from one sample, sequenced in a study of neurological immune-mediated disorders. TCRdb fed the 5' RACE reads into MiXCR, producing one record per CDR3 protein. The sample carries tens of thousands of distinct CDR3 sequences, 10% recorded once. The specimen was PBMCs. The source of these receptors is a man aged 35 to 55 in good health.

With respect to this clonotype: This may come from a read error, since a much larger clone is one base off. The gene calls are TRBV28 and TRBJ1-1; D ambiguous. The CDR3 spans 14 residues. Germline CDR1 is MDHEN and CDR2 is SYDVKM. CDR3 sequence: CAGRPGPQNTEAFF. The CDR3 DNA is TGTGCCGGCAGGCCCGGGCCACAGAACACTGAAGCTTTCTTT.

The chain links TRBV20-1 to TRBJ2-7; no clear D. CDR3 length: 10 amino acids. V gave up 2 bases and J gave up 6 bases, with 5 bases separating them. Germline CDR1 and CDR2: DFQATT and SNEGSKA (reference sequence). The CDR3 protein is CSARRVEQYF. CDR3 DNA sequence: TGCAGTGCTAGAAGGGTCGAGCAGTACTTC.

This clonotype was found many times. The genes are TRBV15 and TRBJ2-2; D gene unclear. Germline V gene lookup returns CDR1 LNHNV and CDR2 YYDKDF (reference sequence). V was clipped by 0 bases and J by 7 bases, with 12 bases between them. The CDR3 totals 15 residues. DNA of the CDR3: TGTGCCACCAGCAGAGAAAGTCGAAGTGGCGGGGAGCTGTTTTTT. Its translation: CATSRESRSGGELFF.

This clonotype was counted many times. This chain connects TRBV29-1 to TRBJ2-2; 11 bases agree with TRBD2. Looked up from germline, CDR1 is SQVTM and CDR2 is ANQGSEA. Trimming removed 5 bases from V and 5 bases from J; junction bases left unmatched: 4. The CDR3 has 14 residues. The CDR3 loop is CSVRLAGRTGELFF. The CDR3 bases are TGCAGCGTTCGACTAGCGGGGAGGACCGGGGAGCTGTTTTTT.

This chain joins TRBV2 and TRBJ1-1; 7 bases fit TRBD1. In germline, CDR1 is SNHLY, CDR2 FYNNEI. The length of the CDR3 is 12 residues. V lost 5 bases to trimming and J lost 5 bases; unmatched junction nucleotides: 2. Here the CDR3 DNA reads TGTGCCAGCAGTAGACAGGGAACTGAAGCTTTCTTT. It codes for CASSRQGTEAFF. The whole variable domain, filled in from reference TRBV2 and TRBJ1-1, reads EPEVTQTPSHQVTQMGQEVILRCVPISNHLYFYWYRQILGQKVEFLVSFYNNEISEKSEIFDDQFSVERPDGSNFTLKIRSTKLEDSAMYFCASSRQGTEAFFGQGTRLTVV.

This clonotype was observed many times. V is TRBV5-5 and J is TRBJ2-5; possibly TRBD1 for D (5 bases). V was clipped by 0 bases and J by 5 bases, with 20 bases between them. The CDR3 runs to 17 residues. The germline CDR1 and CDR2 sequences are SGHKS and YYEKEE (reference sequence). This CDR3 is CASSLDVYGIAGETQYF. CDR3 bases: TGTGCCAGCAGCTTGGATGTTTACGGAATAGCAGGGGAGACCCAGTACTTC.